The 22 T cell receptor beta chains given below trace back to one sample, sequenced in a study of T cell responses to AZD1222 COVID-19 vaccine (dated by TCRdb to the early 2020s). The time point label of this sample denotes: baseline before first vaccination. Libraries were constructed by the immunoSEQ multiplex PCR assay. This is the immuneACCESS table as TCRdb keeps it, with only in-frame sequences that have V and J called. A part of the clones is gone; compared with another copy, unresolved V genes explain less than half, and the rest is unexplained. The sample profile shows about 86,000 clones; roughly 89% of them were found once. 2% to 2.5% of the sample rests with the top ten. The material was peripheral blood, obtained on day 0 of AZD1222 vaccination. These receptors were collected from an adult in good health.

The rearrangement links TRBV27 to TRBJ2-1; D gene unclear. Trimming took off 3 bases at V and 6 bases at J, with 18 bases between the two ends. The CDR3 contains 16 residues. CDR1 is MNHEY, CDR2 SMNVEV, per germline (reference sequence). The CDR3 protein is CASSFSIRAGSNEQFF. In nucleotides, the CDR3 is TGTGCCAGCAGTTTCTCCATCCGGGCCGGTAGCAATGAGCAGTTCTTC.

J is TRBJ2-7 and V is TRBV27; 8 bases match TRBD2. Germline V CDR1 and CDR2: MNHEY, SMNVEV (reference sequence). The CDR3 length is 14 residues. With V trimmed by 4 bases and J by 7 bases, 9 bases remained unmatched. Here the CDR3 reads CASSSLAGGLEQYF. The CDR3 bases are TGTGCCAGCAGTTCCTTGGCGGGGGGCCTTGAGCAGTACTTC.

This chain uses TRBV3-1 (or the pseudogene TRBV3-2) with TRBJ2-7; 7 bases are shared with TRBD1. The CDR3 loop spans 15 amino acids. V trimming: 5 bases; J trimming: 0 bases; junction bases outside the gene matches: 7. Germline values: CDR1 LGHDT, CDR2 YNNKEL (reference sequence). The CDR3 nucleotides read TGTGCCAGCAGCTCGATGACAGGGATCTCCTACGAGCAGTACTTC. It is translated as CASSSMTGISYEQYF.

The J gene is TRBJ1-1, the V gene TRBV3-1 (or the pseudogene TRBV3-2); tentative D call: TRBD1 (6 bases). Germline V gene data show CDR1 as LGHDT and CDR2 as YNNKEL (reference sequence). The CDR3 has 15 amino acids. The ends were cut back, 1 base at V and 5 bases at J, with 14 bases in the middle. CDR3 loop: CASSQGQGRGTEAFF. The CDR3 DNA follows: TGTGCCAGCAGCCAAGGACAAGGGAGGGGGACTGAAGCTTTCTTT.

This clone appeared a single time. This chain connects TRBV24-1 to TRBJ2-1; 7 nucleotides line up with TRBD2. Trimming took 3 bases from V and 13 from J; bases not matched to a gene: 11. The CDR3 contains 14 residues. The germline V gene has CDR1 KGHDR and CDR2 SFDVKD. CDR3 in DNA: TGTGCCACCAGTGATGGCGGGAGAAGTGGGCGTCAGTTCTTC. Its protein product is CATSDGGRSGRQFF.

This clone has only a few counts. The chain couples TRBV30 to TRBJ1-1; D is perhaps TRBD1 (5 bases). Trimming removed 6 bases from V and 1 base from J, with 9 bases in between. The CDR3 is made up of 12 amino acids. Germline values: CDR1 GTSNPN, CDR2 SVGIG (reference sequence). This CDR3 reads CACNRGNTEAFF. CDR3 DNA: TGTGCCTGTAATAGGGGGAACACTGAAGCTTTCTTT.

The chain employs TRBV5-4 and TRBJ1-4; D is ambiguous. V lost 4 bases and J lost 12, with 13 bases in between. This CDR3 has 12 residues. Germline values: CDR1 SGHNT, CDR2 YYREEE (reference sequence). CDR3 protein: CASSPKDGELFF. CDR3 DNA sequence: TGTGCCAGCAGCCCAAAGGACGGGGAACTGTTTTTT. Using reference TRBV5-4 and TRBJ1-4 for the parts outside the CDR3, the full variable domain is ETGVTQSPTHLIKTRGQQVTLRCSSQSGHNTVSWYQQALGQGPQFIFQYYREEENGRGNFPPRFSGLQFPNYSSELNVNALELDDSALYLCASSPKDGELFFGSGTQLSVL.

V and J are TRBV19 and TRBJ2-1; D is uncertain. Germline assignment: CDR1 LNHDA and CDR2 SQIVND (reference sequence). The CDR3 loop spans 13 amino acids. Trimming stripped 2 bases from V and 7 bases from J, with 9 bases between. CDR3 DNA: TGTGCCAGTAGTATAAGCGCATGGAATGAGCAGTTCTTC. This gives the protein CASSISAWNEQFF. Using reference TRBV19 and TRBJ2-1 for the parts outside the CDR3, the full variable domain is DGGITQSPKYLFRKEGQNVTLSCEQNLNHDAMYWYRQDPGQGLRLIYYSQIVNDFQKGDIAEGYSVSREKKESFPLTVTSAQKNPTAFYLCASSISAWNEQFFGPGTRLTVL.

This chain connects TRBV11-2 to TRBJ1-1, with D unclear. Germline V gene data show CDR1 as SGHAT and CDR2 as FQNNGV. V lost 6 bases and J 5 bases, leaving 13 bases between the germline ends. This CDR3 comprises 13 residues. CDR3 DNA: TGTGCCAGCAGACTACGGGATATAACTGAAGCTTTCTTT. Its protein is CASRLRDITEAFF.

This clone was picked up a small number of times. The genes are TRBV6-1 and TRBJ2-1; D ambiguous. The germline CDR1 and CDR2 sequences are MNHNS and SASEGT. Trimming cost V 1 base and J 3 bases, with 16 bases left between them. This CDR3 is built from 17 residues. The CDR3 reads CASSEVSYLTLYNEQFF. The CDR3 DNA is TGTGCCAGCAGTGAAGTATCTTACTTGACGCTCTACAATGAGCAGTTCTTC.

J is TRBJ2-1 and V is TRBV7-7; 7 bases match TRBD1. The CDR3 is 13 residues long. CDR1 is SSHAT and CDR2 is FNYEAQ in the germline V gene (reference sequence). Unmatched junction bases numbered 6, after V lost 6 bases and J lost 7 bases. The CDR3 here is CASSSARGNEQFF. The CDR3, as DNA: TGTGCCAGCAGTTCCGCCAGGGGGAATGAGCAGTTCTTC.

The CDR3 protein is CASRSGTGASDTQYF. CDR3 coding DNA: TGTGCCAGCAGGTCCGGGACAGGGGCCTCAGATACGCAGTATTTT. V is TRBV27 and J is TRBJ2-3; 10 positions match TRBD1. Looked up from germline, CDR1 is MNHEY and CDR2 is SMNVEV (reference sequence). The V gene end was trimmed by 6 bases and the J gene end by 4 bases; junction bases not matched to a gene: 7. The CDR3 extends over 15 amino acids.

The gene calls are TRBV18 and TRBJ1-1, with TRBD1 identical over 7 bases. This CDR3 has 13 residues. The trim removed 4 bases at V and 3 bases at J, leaving 2 bases unmatched. Germline V gives CDR1 KGHSH, CDR2 LQKENI. In DNA, the CDR3 is TGTGCCAGCTCACGGGACAGTTACACTGAAGCTTTCTTT. This translates into CASSRDSYTEAFF. Filled out from reference TRBV18 and TRBJ1-1, the complete variable domain reads NAGVMQNPRHLVRRRGQEARLRCSPMKGHSHVYWYRQLPEEGLKFMVYLQKENIIDESGMPKERFSAEFPKEGPSILRIQQVVRGDSAAYFCASSRDSYTEAFFGQGTRLTVV.

This sequence joins TRBV25-1 and TRBJ2-7; D gene unclear. Germline V gives CDR1 MGHDK, CDR2 SYGVNS. V lost 7 bases to trimming and J lost 5 bases, with 21 bases between them. The CDR3 runs to 15 residues. The CDR3 region has the DNA TGTGCCAGCACCACCTTCGGTGGGTTGCAGCACGAGCAGTACTTC. It specifies CASTTFGGLQHEQYF.

The chain recombines TRBV15 with TRBJ1-1, with 7 bases that match TRBD1. The CDR3 sequence is 17 residues long. J gave up 0 bases and V 2 bases, and 9 bases lay outside the gene matches. In germline, CDR1 is LNHNV, CDR2 YYDKDF (reference sequence). The CDR3 sequence is CATSRLSQGLMNTEAFF. DNA for the CDR3: TGTGCCACCAGCAGATTATCACAGGGGTTGATGAACACTGAAGCTTTCTTT.

For this clone: Germline is not matched at one junction end, which may reflect a read error. The V gene is TRBV18, the J gene TRBJ1-2; TRBD1 is a possible D gene (6 bases). Germline-derived CDR1 and CDR2 are KGHSH and LQKENI. The CDR3 contains 14 residues. This CDR3 reads CASSPQGFDYGYTF. CDR3 bases: TGTGCCAGCTCTCCACAGGGTTTTGACTATGGCTACACCTTC.

The chain uses TRBV6-6 and TRBJ2-7, with D unclear. This CDR3 region has 12 residues. Trimming removed 5 bases at V and 4 bases at J, with 9 bases between. Germline V gives CDR1 MNHNY, CDR2 SVGAGI (reference sequence). Written as DNA, the CDR3 is TGTGCCAGCAGTGCCGACAAGTACGAGCAGTACTTC. Amino acid sequence: CASSADKYEQYF.

The chain joins TRBV7-9 to TRBJ1-2; D is ambiguous. The CDR3 runs 14 residues. With 7 bases removed from V and 9 bases from J, the gap between germline ends came to 21 bases. Germline V gene sequence: CDR1 SEHNR, CDR2 FQNEAQ (reference sequence). The CDR3 here is CASTPEQQARSYTF. CDR3 coding DNA: TGTGCCAGCACCCCCGAGCAGCAGGCGCGTAGCTACACCTTC.

The chain combines TRBV6-5 with TRBJ2-7; maybe TRBD2 (6 bases). Germline-derived CDR1 and CDR2 are MNHEY and SVGAGI. V lost 6 bases and J lost 2, with 14 bases in between. This CDR3 spans 14 amino acids. CDR3 bases: TGTGCCAGCAGGGCACCGGGAGACACCTACGAGCAGTACTTC. Its translation is CASRAPGDTYEQYF.

The V and J genes are TRBV12-3 or TRBV12-4 and TRBJ1-1; D call uncertain. The CDR3 spans 12 residues. V dropped 2 bases and J dropped 4 bases, with 5 bases sitting between them. CDR3 in amino acids: CASSLRVTEAFF. CDR3 in DNA: TGTGCCAGCAGTTTAAGGGTCACTGAAGCTTTCTTT.

This rearrangement joins TRBV7-9 to TRBJ2-1; perhaps TRBD1 as D (5 bases). The V gene's germline CDR1 is SEHNR and CDR2 FQNEAQ (reference sequence). The CDR3 is 17 residues long. The V end lost 0 bases, the J end lost 0 bases, and 12 bases lay between the germline ends. CDR3 loop: CASSLAQGTGSYNEQFF. The CDR3 DNA follows: TGTGCCAGCAGCTTAGCTCAGGGAACGGGCTCCTACAATGAGCAGTTCTTC. Using reference TRBV7-9 and TRBJ2-1 for the parts outside the CDR3, the full variable domain is DTGVSQNPRHKITKRGQNVTFRCDPISEHNRLYWYRQTLGQGPEFLTYFQNEAQLEKSRLLSDRFSAERPKGSFSTLEIQRTEQGDSAMYLCASSLAQGTGSYNEQFFGPGTRLTVL.

The rearrangement uses TRBV7-2 and TRBJ1-5; a weak D match, TRBD1 (6 bases). Trimming removed 5 bases from V and 0 bases from J, with 11 bases in between. Germline CDR1 and CDR2: SGHTA and FQGNSA. The length of the CDR3 is 15 residues. Here the CDR3 reads CASSLGQPSNQPQHF. In DNA, the CDR3 is TGTGCCAGCAGCCTCGGACAGCCTAGCAATCAGCCCCAGCATTTT.